Following are 8 T cell receptor beta chains from one sample sequenced in a study of T cell clones after liver transplantation. The data were produced by immunoSEQ multiplex PCR, yet TCRdb's version contains in-frame clones alone and is incomplete. The sample lists fewer than 10,000 clones; approximately 68% were seen once. This material consisted of CD8+ T cells from blood, taken at the roughly 16-month timepoint. The receptor set was obtained from a human patient who received a liver transplant. The graft donor may have contributed some T cells.

The chain combines TRBV7-7 with TRBJ1-1, with D perhaps matching TRBD1 (5 bases). The CDR3 extends over 13 amino acids. The V end lost 5 bases, the J end lost 6 bases, and 13 bases lay between the germline ends. The V gene's germline CDR1 is SSHAT and CDR2 FNYEAQ (reference sequence). The CDR3 sequence: CASSQGRGAEAFF. DNA for the CDR3: TGTGCCAGCAGCCAAGGACGGGGGGCTGAAGCTTTCTTT.

This chain uses TRBV28 with TRBJ1-2, with D maybe TRBD1 (6 bases). V was trimmed by 9 bases and J by 5 bases, leaving 19 bases between them. The V gene's germline CDR1 is MDHEN and CDR2 SYDVKM. The CDR3 sequence is 14 residues long. Here the CDR3 DNA reads TGTGCCAGTTCACTAGGGGGGGGTAGTTATGGCTACACCTTC. As protein: CASSLGGGSYGYTF.

Comment on this clone: One junction end does not reproduce the germline sequence, and a read error may be involved. The genes are TRBV30 and TRBJ2-2; no clear D gene. The CDR3 spans 15 residues. Germline assignment: CDR1 GTSNPN and CDR2 SVGIG (reference sequence). The CDR3 sequence: CASSWTRQRVGELFF. The CDR3 DNA is TGTGCCTCGAGTTGGACCCGCCAAAGAGTCGGGGAGCTGTTTTTT.

By sample fraction, this clone is large (0.1 to 1%). The rearrangement links TRBV6-5 to TRBJ2-7; 9 nucleotides agree with TRBD1. Germline V gene lookup returns CDR1 MNHEY and CDR2 SVGAGI. Germline trimming cut 5 bases from V and 1 base from J; bases unmatched to any gene: 3. This CDR3 has 14 amino acids. The CDR3 spells CASSPGTGSYEQYV. The DNA for the CDR3 is TGTGCCAGCAGTCCCGGGACAGGGTCCTACGAGCAGTACGTC.

CDR3 amino acids: CAGPSGRAPNEQFF. The CDR3 DNA sequence: TGTGCCGGACCTAGCGGGAGGGCCCCCAATGAGCAGTTCTTC. V and J are TRBV30 and TRBJ2-1; TRBD2 agrees at 12 bases. The germline gives CDR1 GTSNPN, CDR2 SVGIG (reference sequence). The CDR3 sequence is 14 residues long. After removal of 8 bases from V and 6 bases from J, the junction contained 8 bases not matched to a gene.

V is TRBV28 and J is TRBJ2-3, with D possibly called TRBD1 or TRBD2 (5 bases each). V lost 5 bases and J 0 bases, leaving 12 bases between the germline ends. Germline values: CDR1 MDHEN, CDR2 SYDVKM. The CDR3 sequence is 15 residues long. CDR3 protein: CASSPNWDSTDTQYF. The CDR3 DNA follows: TGTGCCAGCAGTCCCAATTGGGACAGCACAGATACGCAGTATTTT.

The genes are TRBV28 and TRBJ1-6, with unresolved D. Trimming removed 2 bases at V and 7 bases at J, with 0 bases between. Looked up from germline, CDR1 is MDHEN and CDR2 is SYDVKM. The CDR3 is 11 residues long. The CDR3 here is CASSLNSPLHF. In DNA, the CDR3 is TGTGCCAGCAGTTTAAATTCACCCCTCCACTTT. The variable domain in full, with the rest retrieved from reference TRBV28 and TRBJ1-6, is DVKVTQSSRYLVKRTGEKVFLECVQDMDHENMFWYRQDPGLGLRLIYFSYDVKMKEKGDIPEGYSVSREKKERFSLILESASTNQTSMYLCASSLNSPLHFGNGTRLTVT.

This chain uses TRBV4-2 with TRBJ1-2; D perhaps matches TRBD1 (6 bases). The CDR3 is 16 residues long. CDR1 and CDR2 (germline): LGHNA, YNFKEQ. Trimming shortened V by 0 bases and J by 5 bases, and 16 bases separated the two germline ends. The CDR3 nucleotides are TGTGCCAGCAGCCAAGATCTAGGGGACATCGAATATGGCTACACCTTC. Its protein product is CASSQDLGDIEYGYTF.